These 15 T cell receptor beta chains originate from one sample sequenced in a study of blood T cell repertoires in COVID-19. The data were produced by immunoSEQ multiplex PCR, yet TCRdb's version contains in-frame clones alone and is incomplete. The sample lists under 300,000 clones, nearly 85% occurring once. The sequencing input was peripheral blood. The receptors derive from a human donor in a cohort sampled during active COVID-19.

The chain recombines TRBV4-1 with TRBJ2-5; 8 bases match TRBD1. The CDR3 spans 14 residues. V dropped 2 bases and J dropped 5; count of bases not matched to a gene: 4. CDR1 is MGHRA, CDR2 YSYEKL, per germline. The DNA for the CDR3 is TGCGCCAGCAGCCAAAACAGGGGGTTGGAGACCCAGTACTTC. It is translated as CASSQNRGLETQYF.

CDR3 sequence (DNA): TGTGCCAGCAGTATCACGGGTTCCGGGGAGCTGTTTTTT. The encoded protein is CASSITGSGELFF. The rearrangement links TRBV27 to TRBJ2-2; D is ambiguous. CDR3 length equals 13 residues. The V gene lost 5 bases and the J gene lost 6 bases, with 10 bases spanning the gap. Germline V gene data show CDR1 as MNHEY and CDR2 as SMNVEV (reference sequence).

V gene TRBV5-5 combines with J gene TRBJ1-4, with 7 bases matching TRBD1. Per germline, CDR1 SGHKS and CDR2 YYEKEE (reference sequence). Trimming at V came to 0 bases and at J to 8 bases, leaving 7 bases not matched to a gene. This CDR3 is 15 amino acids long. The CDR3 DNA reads TGTGCCAGCAGCTTGGTGGCAGGGGGATCGGAAAAACTGTTTTTT. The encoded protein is CASSLVAGGSEKLFF.

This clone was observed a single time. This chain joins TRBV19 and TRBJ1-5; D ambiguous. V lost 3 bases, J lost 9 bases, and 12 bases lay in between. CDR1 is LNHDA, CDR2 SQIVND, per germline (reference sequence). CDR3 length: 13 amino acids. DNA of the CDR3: TGTGCCAGTAGTATCCCAGGTCCAACGCCCCAGCATTTT. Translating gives CASSIPGPTPQHF.

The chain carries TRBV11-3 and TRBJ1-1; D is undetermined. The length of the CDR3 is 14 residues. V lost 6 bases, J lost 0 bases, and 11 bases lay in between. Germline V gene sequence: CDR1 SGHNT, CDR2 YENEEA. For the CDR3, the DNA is TGTGCCAGCAGGGACGGGGAGTTGAACACTGAAGCTTTCTTT. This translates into CASRDGELNTEAFF.

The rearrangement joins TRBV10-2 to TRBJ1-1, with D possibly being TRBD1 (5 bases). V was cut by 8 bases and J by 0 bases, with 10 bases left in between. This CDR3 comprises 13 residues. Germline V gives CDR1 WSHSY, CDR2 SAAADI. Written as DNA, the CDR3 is TGCGCCAGCCAAGACAGTGTGAACACTGAAGCTTTCTTT. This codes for CASQDSVNTEAFF.

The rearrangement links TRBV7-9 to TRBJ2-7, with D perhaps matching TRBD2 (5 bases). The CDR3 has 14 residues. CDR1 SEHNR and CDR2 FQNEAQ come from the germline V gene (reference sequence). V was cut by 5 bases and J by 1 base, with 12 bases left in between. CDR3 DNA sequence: TGTGCCAGCAGCGGAAGCGGTTTTTCCTACGAGCAGTACTTC. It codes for CASSGSGFSYEQYF.

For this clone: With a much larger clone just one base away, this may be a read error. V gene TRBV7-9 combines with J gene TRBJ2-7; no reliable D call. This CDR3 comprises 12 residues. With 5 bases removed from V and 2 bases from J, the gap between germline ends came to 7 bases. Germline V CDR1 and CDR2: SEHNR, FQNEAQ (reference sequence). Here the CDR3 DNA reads TGTGCCAGCAGCCCCGACACCTACGAGCAGTACTTC. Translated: CASSPDTYEQYF.

The CDR3 bases are TGTGCCAGCAGTGACCCCCCAGGGTCTGGAGAGCAGTACTTC. Its translation: CASSDPPGSGEQYF. J is TRBJ2-7 and V is TRBV6-1; a possible D gene is TRBD1 (5 bases). Trimming cost V 3 bases and J 7 bases, with 16 bases left between them. The CDR3 covers 14 residues. Per germline, CDR1 MNHNS and CDR2 SASEGT.

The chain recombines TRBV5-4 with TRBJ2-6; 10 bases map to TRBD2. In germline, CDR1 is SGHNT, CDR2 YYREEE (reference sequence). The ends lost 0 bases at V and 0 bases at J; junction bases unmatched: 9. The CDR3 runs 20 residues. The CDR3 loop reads CASSLVASGSLGSGANVLTF. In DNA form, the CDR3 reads TGTGCCAGCAGCTTGGTGGCTAGCGGGAGCTTGGGCTCTGGGGCCAACGTCCTGACTTTC. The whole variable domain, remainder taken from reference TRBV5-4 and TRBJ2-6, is ETGVTQSPTHLIKTRGQQVTLRCSSQSGHNTVSWYQQALGQGPQFIFQYYREEENGRGNFPPRFSGLQFPNYSSELNVNALELDDSALYLCASSLVASGSLGSGANVLTFGAGSRLTVL.

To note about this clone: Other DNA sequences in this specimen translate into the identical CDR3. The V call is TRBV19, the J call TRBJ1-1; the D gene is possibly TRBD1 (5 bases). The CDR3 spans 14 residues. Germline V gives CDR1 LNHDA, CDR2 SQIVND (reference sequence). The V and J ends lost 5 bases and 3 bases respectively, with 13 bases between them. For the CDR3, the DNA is TGTGCCAGTAGTCCTTCGGGGGGGGACACTGAAGCTTTCTTT. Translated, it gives CASSPSGGDTEAFF.

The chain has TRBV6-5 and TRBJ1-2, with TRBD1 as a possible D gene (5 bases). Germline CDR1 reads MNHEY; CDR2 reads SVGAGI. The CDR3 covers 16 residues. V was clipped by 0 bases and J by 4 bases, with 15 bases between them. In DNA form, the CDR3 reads TGTGCCAGCAGTTACTCGTGGAGGGGCGCGGTCTATGGCTACACCTTC. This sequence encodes CASSYSWRGAVYGYTF.

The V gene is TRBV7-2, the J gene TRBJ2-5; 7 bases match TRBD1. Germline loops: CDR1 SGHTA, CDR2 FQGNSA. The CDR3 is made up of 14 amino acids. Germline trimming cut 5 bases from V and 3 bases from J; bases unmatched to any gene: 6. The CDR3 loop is CASSVRQGEETQYF. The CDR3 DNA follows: TGTGCCAGCAGCGTACGACAGGGTGAAGAGACCCAGTACTTC.

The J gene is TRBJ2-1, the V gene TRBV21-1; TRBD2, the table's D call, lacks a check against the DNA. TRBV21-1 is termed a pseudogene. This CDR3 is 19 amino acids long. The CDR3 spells CASSKALFLAGGEYNEQFF. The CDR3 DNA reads TGTGCCAGCAGCAAAGCGCTTTTCCTAGCGGGGGGGGAGTACAATGAGCAGTTCTTC.

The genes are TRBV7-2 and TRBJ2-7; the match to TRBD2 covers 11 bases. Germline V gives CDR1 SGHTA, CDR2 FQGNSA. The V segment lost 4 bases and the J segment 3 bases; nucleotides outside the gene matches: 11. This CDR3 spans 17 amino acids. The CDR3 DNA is TGTGCCAGCAGCTCCGGCGGGACTAGCGGAGTCAGCTACGAGCAGTACTTC. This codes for CASSSGGTSGVSYEQYF. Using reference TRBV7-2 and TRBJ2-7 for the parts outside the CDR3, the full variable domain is GAGVSQSPSNKVTEKGKDVELRCDPISGHTALYWYRQSLGQGLEFLIYFQGNSAPDKSGLPSDRFSAERTGGSVSTLTIQRTQQEDSAVYLCASSSGGTSGVSYEQYFGPGTRLTVT.